The text below deals with one TCR beta chain. Its antigen remains unidentified. The source of the sample is a study of shared clonotypes between healthy human individuals. The V end lost 4 bases, the J end lost 11 bases, and 17 bases lay between the germline ends. In germline, CDR1 is SGHTA, CDR2 FQGNSA. CDR3 length: 13 amino acids. Every one of the donors was a Caucasian adult that lived in Nashville, Tennessee. Study findings and constraints: About 5% was the fraction of naive CD4 clonotypes found shared across a few donors. Generally, estimated richness proved larger in naive subsets than it did in memory subsets.

Sequencing used immunoSEQ multiplex PCR; TCRdb keeps in-frame clones, though not all of them. The sample lists some 2.3 million clones; 93% were seen once. The chain joins TRBV7-2 to TRBJ1-1; D call uncertain. This TCR derives from a man aged 18 to 35 in good health. Some clones in this sample may be carry-over from other donors' samples. The sample was naive CD4+ T cells from PBMCs. As for subset: CD45RA+ positively selected. CDR3 coding DNA: TGTGCCAGCAGCTACCAGTCACAAGTGGGTGCTTTCTTT. This codes for CASSYQSQVGAFF.